This T cell receptor beta chain was sequenced in a study of control samples from healthy donors and cancer patients. The CDR3 consists of 16 residues. Germline-derived CDR1 and CDR2 are SGHTS and YDEGEE. V was clipped by 2 bases and J by 2 bases, with 14 bases between them. TCRdb keeps only in-frame clones here, not all; method: immunoSEQ multiplex PCR. The data show roughly 200,000 clones, around 90% seen once. This receptor was obtained from a man aged 30-40 years in good health. V is TRBV5-8 and J is TRBJ1-3; possible D gene TRBD1, 5 bases. Sequenced sample: blood. This CDR3 is CASSFSLWGAGNTIYF. For the CDR3, the DNA is TGTGCCAGCAGCTTTTCCCTTTGGGGGGCTGGAAACACCATATATTTT.